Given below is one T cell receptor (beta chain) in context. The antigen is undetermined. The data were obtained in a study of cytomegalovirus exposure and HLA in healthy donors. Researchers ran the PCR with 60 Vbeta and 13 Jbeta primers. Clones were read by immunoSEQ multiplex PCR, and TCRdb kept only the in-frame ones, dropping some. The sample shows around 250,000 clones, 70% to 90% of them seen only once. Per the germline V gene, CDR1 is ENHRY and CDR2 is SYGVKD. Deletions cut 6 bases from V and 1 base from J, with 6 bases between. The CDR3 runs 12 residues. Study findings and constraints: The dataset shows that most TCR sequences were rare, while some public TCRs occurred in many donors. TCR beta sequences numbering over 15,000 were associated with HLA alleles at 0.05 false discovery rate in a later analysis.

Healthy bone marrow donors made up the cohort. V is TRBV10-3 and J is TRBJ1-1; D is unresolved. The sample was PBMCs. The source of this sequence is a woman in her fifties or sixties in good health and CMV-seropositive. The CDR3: CAIRRQNTEAFF. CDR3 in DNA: TGTGCCATCAGACGACAGAACACTGAAGCTTTCTTT.